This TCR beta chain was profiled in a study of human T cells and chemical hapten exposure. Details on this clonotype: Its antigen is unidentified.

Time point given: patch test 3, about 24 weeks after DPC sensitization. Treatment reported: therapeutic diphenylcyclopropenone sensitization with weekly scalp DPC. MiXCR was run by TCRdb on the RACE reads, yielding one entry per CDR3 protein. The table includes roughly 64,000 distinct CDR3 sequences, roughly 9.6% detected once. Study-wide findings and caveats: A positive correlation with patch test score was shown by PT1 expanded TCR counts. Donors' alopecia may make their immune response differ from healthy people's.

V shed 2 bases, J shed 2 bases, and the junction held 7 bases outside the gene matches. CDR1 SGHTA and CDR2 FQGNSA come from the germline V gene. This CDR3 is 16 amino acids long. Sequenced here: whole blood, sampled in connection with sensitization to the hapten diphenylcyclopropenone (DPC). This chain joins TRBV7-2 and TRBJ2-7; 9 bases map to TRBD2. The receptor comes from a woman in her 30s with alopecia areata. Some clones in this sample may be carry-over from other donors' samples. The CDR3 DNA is TGTGCCAGCAGCTTACAAAGCGGGGGGTTAACCTACGAGCAGTACTTC. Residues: CASSLQSGGLTYEQYF.